This T cell receptor beta chain was obtained from a study of cytomegalovirus exposure and HLA in healthy donors. Study-level findings and limits: A later analysis linked 15,000 to 20,000 TCR beta sequences to HLA alleles at 0.05 false discovery rate. In vitro, three CMV-associated chains proved specific for CMV antigens.

The junction had 4 bases not matched to a gene; V was cut back by 4 bases and J by 2 bases. This CDR3 spans 14 amino acids. CDR1 is SGHAT, CDR2 FQNNGV, per germline. The donors (healthy individuals) were bone marrow donors. When sampled, the donors appeared nominally healthy, though they likely had unrecorded immune exposures. A multiplex PCR was run with 60 Vbeta primers and 13 Jbeta primers. The table came from immunoSEQ multiplex PCR; TCRdb's copy has only in-frame clones and leaves some out. The profile shows roughly 190,000 clones, approximately 84% of them singletons. As for this clone: Its target is not known.

This receptor was obtained from a female donor in good health and CMV-seronegative. This sequence joins TRBV11-2 and TRBJ2-7, with TRBD1 identical over 8 bases. Sequenced: PBMCs. CDR3 in amino acids: CASSSSGQAYEQYF. CDR3 in DNA: TGTGCCAGCAGCTCCTCGGGACAGGCCTACGAGCAGTACTTC.